This TCR beta chain was captured by sequencing in a study of blood T cell repertoires in COVID-19. Study summary: The analysed material was cDNA or gDNA that came from T cells, B-cell-depleted T cells, or PBMCs.

This table comes from immunoSEQ multiplex PCR, and its TCRdb copy is limited to in-frame clones, with some not included. The sample lists roughly 100,000 clones, more than 75% occurring once. From germline, CDR1 is SGHTA and CDR2 FQGNSA. The length of the CDR3 is 14 residues. J gave up 6 bases and V 0 bases, and 2 bases lay outside the gene matches. The TCR comes from a man between 50 and 59 years old with acute or convalescent COVID-19. The V gene is TRBV7-2, the J gene TRBJ2-1; 7 nucleotides match TRBD2. The sequencing sample was made of peripheral blood. The CDR3 region has the DNA TGTGCCAGCAGCTTAGCCACTAGCGTCAATGAGCAGTTCTTC. The encoded protein is CASSLATSVNEQFF.